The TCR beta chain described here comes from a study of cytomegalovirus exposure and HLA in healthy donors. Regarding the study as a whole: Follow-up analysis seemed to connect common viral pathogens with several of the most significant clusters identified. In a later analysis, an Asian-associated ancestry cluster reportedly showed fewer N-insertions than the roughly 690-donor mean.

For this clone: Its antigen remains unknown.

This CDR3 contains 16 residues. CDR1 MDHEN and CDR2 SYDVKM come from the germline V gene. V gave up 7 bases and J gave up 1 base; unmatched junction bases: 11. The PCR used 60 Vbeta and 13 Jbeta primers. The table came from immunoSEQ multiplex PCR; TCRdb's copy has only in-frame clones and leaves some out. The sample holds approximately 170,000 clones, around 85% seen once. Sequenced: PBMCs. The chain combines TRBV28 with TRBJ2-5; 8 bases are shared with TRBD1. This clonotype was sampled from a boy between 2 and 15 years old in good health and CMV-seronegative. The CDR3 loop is CASTQLLTGVQETQYF. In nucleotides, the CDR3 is TGTGCCAGCACCCAATTACTGACAGGGGTCCAAGAGACCCAGTACTTC.